Detailed here is one TCR beta chain. This clone appeared once. Its antigen has not been determined. No base quality values were provided; no much bigger clone lies one nucleotide off. Other DNA sequences in this sample translate to the same CDR3. Enrolling through a virtual design, the prospective study's participants ranged in age from roughly 18 to 89 years and lived across 20 to 25 United States geographic areas. In the prospective study, participants were assigned to cohorts based on the clinical history participants reported in a screening survey and a study questionnaire. In the prospective study, mobile phlebotomists collected whole blood, serum and a nasopharyngeal or oropharyngeal swab from each participant. Participants in the prospective study had the option to provide additional blood draws and questionnaires over a roughly 2-month period. Prospective study blood samples were shipped either frozen or at room temperature before DNA extraction.

This sample stems from a study of blood T cell repertoires in COVID-19 (TCRdb year 2020). Regarding the study in general: Collaborator samples came from the United States, Italy and Spain and covered acute and convalescent phases of COVID-19. The material from the prospective study consisted of cDNA or gDNA derived from T cells, B-cell-depleted T cells, or PBMCs. Deeply sampled blood TCRbeta repertoires from subjects exposed to, actively infected with, or recovered from COVID-19 were included in the dataset. A freely available public database, intended as a resource for researchers studying the immune response to SARS-CoV-2, is where the repertoires were released. The samples were drawn from two sources: the first 160 participants of the ongoing ImmuneRACE study, and 1,000 to 1,500 subjects contributed by 6 global collaborators. The sample metadata nearly always contained a de-identified subject ID, COVID-19 status, age in years and sex. HLA class I and class II types, where available, came from metadata supplied by the sample provider rather than from assay-based typing. The paper's findings and limits, for the study overall: How much clinical and demographic metadata was included differed by source and by participant, and the metadata was provided uncurated.

The CDR3, cysteine through phenylalanine, is 12 amino acids long. Only the CDR3 DNA stays, 36 bases, in frame from base 1. A distance of 6 bases separates the germline ends of V and J, which lose 2 bases and 4 bases respectively. CDR1 and CDR2 are read off the germline V gene as MDHEN and SYDVKM. TCRbeta CDR3 regions were amplified from genomic DNA by means of the immunoSEQ Assay, a bias-controlled multiplex PCR. Regarding the original processing steps: The number of nucleated cells in each sample was estimated by amplification of reference gene primers within the assay. Sequence reads were collapsed and filtered to measure the absolute abundance of every unique TCRbeta CDR3 rearrangement. For each sample, productive Simpson clonality was calculated as the square root of Simpson's diversity index over productive rearrangements. In TCRdb, the immuneACCESS table is reduced to in-frame sequences with V and J assigned. These tables do not hold every clone; where another copy was compared, an unresolved V gene accounts for under half, and the others remain unexplained. The D gene and trimming were derived from the DNA, and the V and J assignments and clone size from that table. For this sample the table gives hundreds of thousands of clones, of which nearly 90% were detected only once. The ten largest clones take up 4% to 5.5% of the sample.

The sequenced sample consisted of PBMCs or T cells enriched from blood (not recorded which). This TCR came from a woman between 18 and 29 years old with acute COVID-19. The chain was built from TRBV28 and TRBJ2-7; the D gene is possibly TRBD2, with 5 bases matching. CDR3 sequence: CASSLPGYEQYF. Here is the DNA: TGTGCCAGCAGTTTACCGGGGTACGAGCAGTACTTC.